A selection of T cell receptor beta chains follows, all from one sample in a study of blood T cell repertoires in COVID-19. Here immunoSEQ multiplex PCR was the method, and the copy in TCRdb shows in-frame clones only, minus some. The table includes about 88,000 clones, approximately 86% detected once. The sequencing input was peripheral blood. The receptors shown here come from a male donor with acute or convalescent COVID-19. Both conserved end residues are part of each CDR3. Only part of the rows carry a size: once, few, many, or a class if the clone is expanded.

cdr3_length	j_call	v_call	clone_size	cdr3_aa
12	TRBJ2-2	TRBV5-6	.	CASHFSAGELFF
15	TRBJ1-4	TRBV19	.	CASSIQGGASEKLFF
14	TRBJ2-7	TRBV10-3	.	CAIRDSRDGYEQYF
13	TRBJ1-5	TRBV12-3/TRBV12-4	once	CASSLTGSWAQHF
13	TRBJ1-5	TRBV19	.	CASSAADYQPQHF
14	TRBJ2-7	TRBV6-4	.	CASSDSGDSYEQYF
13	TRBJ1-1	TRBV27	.	CASSLSGRGEAFF
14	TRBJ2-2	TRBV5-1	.	CASSLERDTGELFF
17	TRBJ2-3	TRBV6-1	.	CASSEVLGQAQRDTQYF
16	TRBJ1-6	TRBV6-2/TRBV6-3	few	CASSYSRRSDNSPLHF
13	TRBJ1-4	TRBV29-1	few	CSATGPGGEKLFF
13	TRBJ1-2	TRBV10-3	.	CAISEEANYGYTF
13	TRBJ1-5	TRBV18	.	CASSPQPDQPQHF
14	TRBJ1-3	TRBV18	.	CASSPEGSGNTIYF
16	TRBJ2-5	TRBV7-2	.	CASSALGRGGDETQYF
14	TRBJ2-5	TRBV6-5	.	CASSYPGRPGTQYF
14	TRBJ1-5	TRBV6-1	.	CASSEVRPGQPQHF
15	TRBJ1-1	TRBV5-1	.	CASSSLGGSNTEAFF
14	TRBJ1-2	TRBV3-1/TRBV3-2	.	CASSLNPGDYGYTF
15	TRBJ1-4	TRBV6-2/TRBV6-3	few	CASSPTGASNEKLFF
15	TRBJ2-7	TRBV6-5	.	CASSYSGSGSYEQYF
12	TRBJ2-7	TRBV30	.	CAWSPGGSEQYF
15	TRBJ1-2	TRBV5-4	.	CASSTRQGADYGYTF
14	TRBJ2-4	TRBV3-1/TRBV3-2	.	CASSQGSGENIQYF
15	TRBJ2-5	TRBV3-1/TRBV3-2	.	CATRDGGGAGETQYF
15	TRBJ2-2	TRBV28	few	CASSHGTLGSGELFF
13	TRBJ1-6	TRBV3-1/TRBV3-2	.	CASSLGIDPPLHF
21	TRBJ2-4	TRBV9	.	CASSPGTGGLTSGGPTSIQYF
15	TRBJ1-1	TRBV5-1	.	CASSPPYDRGTEAFF
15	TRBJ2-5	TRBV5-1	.	CASSLVASGGKTQYF
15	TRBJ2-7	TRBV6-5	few	CASSLRLRGNYEQYF
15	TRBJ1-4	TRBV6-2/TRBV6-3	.	CASSSLQGGNEKLFF
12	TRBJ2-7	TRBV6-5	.	CASSQDSYEQYF
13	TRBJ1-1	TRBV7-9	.	CASSFEASTEAFF
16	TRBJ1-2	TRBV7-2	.	CASSLAWTGTNYGYTF
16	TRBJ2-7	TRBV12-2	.	CASRYRLAGHGYEQYF
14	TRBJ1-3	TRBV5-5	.	CASSSTGTGNTIYF
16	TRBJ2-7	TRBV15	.	CATSRDLGLGKYEQYF
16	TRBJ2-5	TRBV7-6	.	CASSSTDRGHRETQYF
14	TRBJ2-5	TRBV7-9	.	CASSSSGGRETQYF
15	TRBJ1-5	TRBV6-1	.	CASSDTGWSNQPQHF
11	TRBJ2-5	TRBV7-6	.	CAGGTQETQYF
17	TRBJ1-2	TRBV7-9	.	CASSFFSESGANYGYTF
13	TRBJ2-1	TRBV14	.	CASSQDIETWEFF
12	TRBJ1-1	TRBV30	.	CAWSLGGSEAFF
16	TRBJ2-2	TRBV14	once	CASSQVGGDNTGELFF
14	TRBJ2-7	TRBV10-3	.	CASQTGALSYEQYF
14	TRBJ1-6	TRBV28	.	CASSLSPMHSPLHF
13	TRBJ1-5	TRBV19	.	CASQTGGNQPQHF
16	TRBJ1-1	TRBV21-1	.	CASSKGEGGGRTEAFF
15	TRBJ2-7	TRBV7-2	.	CASSGVAGGRDEQYF
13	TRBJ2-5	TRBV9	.	CASSVVGEGAQYF
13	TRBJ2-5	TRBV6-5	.	CASSSPDQETQYF
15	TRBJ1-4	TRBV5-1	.	CASSLVPGSREKLFF
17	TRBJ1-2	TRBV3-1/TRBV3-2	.	CASSQEGPVSGARGYTF
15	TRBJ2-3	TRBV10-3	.	CAISGASGRADTQYF
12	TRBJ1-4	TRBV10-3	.	CAISEAGGKLFF